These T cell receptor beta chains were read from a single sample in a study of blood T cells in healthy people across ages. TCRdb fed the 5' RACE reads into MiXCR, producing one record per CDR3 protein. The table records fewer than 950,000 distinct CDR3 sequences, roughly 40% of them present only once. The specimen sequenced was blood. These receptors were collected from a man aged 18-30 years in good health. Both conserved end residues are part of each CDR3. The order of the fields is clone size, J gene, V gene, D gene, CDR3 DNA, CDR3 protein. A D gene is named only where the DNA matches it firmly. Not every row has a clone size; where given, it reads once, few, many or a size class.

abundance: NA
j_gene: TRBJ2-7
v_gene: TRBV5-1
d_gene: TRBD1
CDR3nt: TGCGCCAGCAGCTGGCCGGGACAGGGGGACTACGAGCAGTACTTC
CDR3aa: CASSWPGQGDYEQYF

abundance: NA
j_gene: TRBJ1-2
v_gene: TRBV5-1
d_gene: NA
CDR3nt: TGCGCCAGCAGCTTGGCCCCGGCGGAAATTCCGACCTCCTATGGCTACACCTTC
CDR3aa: CASSLAPAEIPTSYGYTF

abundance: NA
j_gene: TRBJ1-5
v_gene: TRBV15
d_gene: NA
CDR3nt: TGTGCCACCAGCAGAGCCCCGTCTTATACTCAGCCCCAGCATTTT
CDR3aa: CATSRAPSYTQPQHF

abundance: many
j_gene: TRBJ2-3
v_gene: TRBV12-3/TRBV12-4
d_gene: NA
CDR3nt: TGTGCCAGCAGTGGGACCGGGGGATCTACGCAGTATTTT
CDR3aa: CASSGTGGSTQYF

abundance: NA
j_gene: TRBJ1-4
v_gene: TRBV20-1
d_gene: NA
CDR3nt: TGCAGTGCTAGACCCGGTGCAGACCCGAATGAAAAACTGTTTTTT
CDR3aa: CSARPGADPNEKLFF

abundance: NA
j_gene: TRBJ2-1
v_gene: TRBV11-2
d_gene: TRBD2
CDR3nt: TGTGCCAGCAGACCTAGCGGGGGCTCCTACAATGAGCGGTTCTTC
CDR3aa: CASRPSGGSYNERFF

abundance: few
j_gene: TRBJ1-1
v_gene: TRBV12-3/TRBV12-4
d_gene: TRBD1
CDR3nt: TGTGCCAGCAGCCTAGGGGACAGTAGAGCTTTCTTT
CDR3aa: CASSLGDSRAFF

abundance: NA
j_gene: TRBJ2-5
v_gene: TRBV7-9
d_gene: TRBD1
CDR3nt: TGTGCCAGCAGCATTGACAGGGCGGATCGGGAGACCCAGTACTTC
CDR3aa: CASSIDRADRETQYF

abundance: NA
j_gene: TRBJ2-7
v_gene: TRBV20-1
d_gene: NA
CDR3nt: TGCAGTGCTAGAGATAGGGGGTCCAACTACGAGCAGTACTTC
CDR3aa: CSARDRGSNYEQYF

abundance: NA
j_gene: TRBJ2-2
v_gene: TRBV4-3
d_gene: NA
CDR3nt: TGCGCCAGCAGCCAAACGGACTTCACCGGGGAGCTGTTTTTT
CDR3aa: CASSQTDFTGELFF

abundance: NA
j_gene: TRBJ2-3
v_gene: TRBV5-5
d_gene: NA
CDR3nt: TGTGCCAGCAGTCTTATTCAGGGGAGCGCAAGGGATACGCAGTATTTT
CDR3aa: CASSLIQGSARDTQYF

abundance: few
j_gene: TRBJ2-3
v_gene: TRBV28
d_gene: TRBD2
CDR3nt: TGTGCCAGCAGTTACGAACTAGCGGGGGCGGATACGCAGTATTTT
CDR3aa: CASSYELAGADTQYF

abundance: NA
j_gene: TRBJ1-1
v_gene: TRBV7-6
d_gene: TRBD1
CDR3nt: TGTGCCAGCAGCTTGGAAAGAGGGACAGGGCGGGATGTTGAAGCTTTCTTT
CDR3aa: CASSLERGTGRDVEAFF

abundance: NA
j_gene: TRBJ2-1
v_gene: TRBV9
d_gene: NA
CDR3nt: TGTGCCAGCAGCGTAGCGGATAACAGGCTTGCGGGCATTTCCTACAATGAGCAGTTCTTC
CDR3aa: CASSVADNRLAGISYNEQFF

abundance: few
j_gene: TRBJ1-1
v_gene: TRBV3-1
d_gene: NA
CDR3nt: TGTGCCAGCAGCCGGTTGGGGCAGATCGACAACACTGAAGCTTTCTTT
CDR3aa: CASSRLGQIDNTEAFF

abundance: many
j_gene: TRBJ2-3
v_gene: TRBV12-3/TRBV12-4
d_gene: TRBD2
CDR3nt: TGTGCCAGCAGTTTATGGCGGGGGGATACAGATACGCAGTATTTT
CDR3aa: CASSLWRGDTDTQYF

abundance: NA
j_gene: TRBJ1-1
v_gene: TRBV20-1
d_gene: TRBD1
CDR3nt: TGCAGTGCTAGAGGAGGGACAGGGAAAGGAGCTTTCTTT
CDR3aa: CSARGGTGKGAFF

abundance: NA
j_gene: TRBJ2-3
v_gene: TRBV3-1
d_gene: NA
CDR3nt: TGTGCCAGCAGCCAAGGAAGGCTTTCTGATACGCAGTATTTT
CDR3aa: CASSQGRLSDTQYF

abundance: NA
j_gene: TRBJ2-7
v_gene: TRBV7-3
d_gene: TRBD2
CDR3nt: TGTGCCAGCAGCAAACGGACTAGGGATTCGTACGAGCAGTACTTC
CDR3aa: CASSKRTRDSYEQYF

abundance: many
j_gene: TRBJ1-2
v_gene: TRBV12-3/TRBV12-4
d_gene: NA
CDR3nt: TGTGCCAGCAGTACCAGGGTGGGCTACACCTTC
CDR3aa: CASSTRVGYTF

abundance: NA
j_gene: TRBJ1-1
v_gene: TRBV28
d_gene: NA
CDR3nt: TGTGCCAGCAGTCCCCTCCGGCAGGGGATGAACACTGAAGCTTTCTTT
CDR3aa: CASSPLRQGMNTEAFF